This section outlines one T cell receptor beta chain sequence together with its context. The antigen is not known. The data originate from a study of cytomegalovirus exposure and HLA in healthy donors. V shed 5 bases, J shed 4 bases, and the junction held 7 bases outside the gene matches. This CDR3 region has 14 residues. CDR1 and CDR2 from the germline V gene are SGHTA and FQGNSA. Study-wide points: Cytomegalovirus-associated status was assigned to 150 to 200 TCR beta chains. CMV serostatus alone was available as immune exposure information. Most subjects' HLA-A and HLA-B alleles were reportedly predicted from TCR beta sequences.

Both 60 Vbeta primers and 13 Jbeta primers went into the PCR. Data came from immunoSEQ multiplex PCR; TCRdb stores just in-frame clones and leaves some out. The sample has around 190,000 clones; the top ten hold roughly 0.98%. The chain employs TRBV7-2 and TRBJ1-2; TRBD1 aligns across 7 bases. This receptor was taken from a young woman in good health and CMV-seropositive. The specimen sequenced was PBMCs. CDR3 in DNA: TGTGCCAGCAGCCCAGTCGGGACAGTCTATGGCTACACCTTC. Protein sequence: CASSPVGTVYGYTF.